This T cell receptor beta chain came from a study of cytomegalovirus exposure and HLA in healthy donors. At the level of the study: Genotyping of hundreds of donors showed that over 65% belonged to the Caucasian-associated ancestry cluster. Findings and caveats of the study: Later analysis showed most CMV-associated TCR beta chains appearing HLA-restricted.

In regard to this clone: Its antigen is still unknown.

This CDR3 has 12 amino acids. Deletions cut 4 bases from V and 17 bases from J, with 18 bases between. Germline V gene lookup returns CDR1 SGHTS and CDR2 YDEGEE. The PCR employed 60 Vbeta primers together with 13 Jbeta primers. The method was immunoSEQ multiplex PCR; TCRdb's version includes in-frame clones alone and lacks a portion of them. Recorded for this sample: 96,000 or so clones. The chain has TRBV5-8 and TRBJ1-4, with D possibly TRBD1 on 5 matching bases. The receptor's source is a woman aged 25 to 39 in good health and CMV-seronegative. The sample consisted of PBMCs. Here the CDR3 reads CASSPRLAQGFF. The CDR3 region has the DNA TGTGCCAGCAGCCCCCGTTTGGCCCAGGGATTTTTT.